This T cell receptor (beta chain) emerged from a study of identical twins. Trimming cost V 6 bases and J 6 bases, with 14 bases left between them. CDR3 size: 14 residues. CDR1 MNHEY and CDR2 SVGEGT come from the germline V gene. This clonotype has a handful of counts. What it binds is unknown. Whole-study results and caveats: Out-of-frame sharing of TCR alpha in monozygotic twins was underestimated by models.

MiXCR, applied by TCRdb to the 5' RACE reads, yields one record per CDR3 protein. The top ten hold 1.5% to 2% of the sample, which has hundreds of thousands of distinct CDR3 sequences, approximately 6% seen once. The specimen was naive T cells sorted from blood. This clonotype originated in a man in his late teens or twenties in good health. This chain connects TRBV6-2 or TRBV6-3 to TRBJ2-2, with D perhaps matching TRBD2 (6 bases). The CDR3 nucleotides are TGTGCCAGCAGCAGACTAGTTATATCCGGGGAGCTGTTTTTT. Its translation: CASSRLVISGELFF.